This T cell receptor (beta chain) appears in the sequencing data of a study of blood T cell repertoires in COVID-19. Some clones are missing from TCRdb's copy, which holds only in-frame ones; the method was immunoSEQ multiplex PCR. The data contain 200,000 to 250,000 clones, around 84% of them singletons. CDR1 is MNHNS, CDR2 SASEGT, per germline. The CDR3 totals 15 residues. Trimming pared 1 base from V and 8 bases from J, leaving 15 bases between. Sequencing was done on a sample of peripheral blood. The sequence was collected from a woman older than 75 with active or convalescent COVID-19. The chain carries TRBV6-1 and TRBJ2-1; D call uncertain. CDR3 loop: CASSEGSQIVHEQFF. CDR3 sequence (DNA): TGTGCCAGCAGTGAAGGGTCCCAGATCGTCCATGAGCAGTTCTTC.